Each of the 14 T cell receptor beta chains below was sequenced from the same sample in a study of T cell responses to AZD1222 COVID-19 vaccine. TCRdb's table, derived via immunoSEQ multiplex PCR, lists solely in-frame clones and lacks some. This sample has around 120,000 clones, with more than 85% found just once. The specimen was peripheral blood, collected 28 days after the second AZD1222 dose. These receptors originate from an adult who received the AZD1222 COVID-19 vaccine.

The chain employs TRBV7-9 and TRBJ2-1; 11 bases are a match to TRBD2. The CDR3 is 18 residues long. V trimming: 2 bases; J trimming: 8 bases; junction bases outside the gene matches: 14. CDR1 and CDR2 from the germline V gene are SEHNR and FQNEAQ (reference sequence). The CDR3 DNA reads TGTGCCAGCAGCTTACCACTTAGACTAGCGGGACAGGCCCATGAGCAGTTCTTC. It yields the protein CASSLPLRLAGQAHEQFF. The full variable domain, its missing parts supplied by reference TRBV7-9 and TRBJ2-1, is DTGVSQNPRHKITKRGQNVTFRCDPISEHNRLYWYRQTLGQGPEFLTYFQNEAQLEKSRLLSDRFSAERPKGSFSTLEIQRTEQGDSAMYLCASSLPLRLAGQAHEQFFGPGTRLTVL.

CDR3 bases: TGCAGCGTTGAGGTCAGGGGTAGCACTGAAGCTTTCTTT. It specifies CSVEVRGSTEAFF. This chain connects TRBV29-1 to TRBJ1-1, with TRBD1 as a possible D gene (6 bases). Trimming removed 3 bases from V and 4 bases from J, with 12 bases in between. There are 13 residues in the CDR3. Germline-derived CDR1 and CDR2 are SQVTM and ANQGSEA.

This chain links TRBV24-1 with TRBJ2-1; D call uncertain. V shed 3 bases and J shed 0 bases, with 8 bases lying between them. CDR1 is KGHDR and CDR2 is SFDVKD in the germline V gene. This CDR3 has 15 residues. This chain's CDR3 is CATSDPASSYNEQFF. The CDR3 DNA follows: TGTGCCACCAGTGATCCGGCGAGCTCCTACAATGAGCAGTTCTTC.

This clone was observed a few times. This chain joins TRBV18 and TRBJ2-2; 8 bases agree with TRBD2. After removal of 3 bases from V and 4 bases from J, the junction contained 4 bases not matched to a gene. The CDR3 has 15 residues. The germline V gene encodes CDR1 KGHSH and CDR2 LQKENI. The CDR3 here is CASSPGRVPTGELFF. Here the CDR3 DNA reads TGTGCCAGCTCACCCGGGAGGGTCCCCACCGGGGAGCTGTTTTTT.

V usage is TRBV5-1 and J usage is TRBJ1-6; D might be TRBD1 (5 bases). Germline V CDR1 and CDR2: SGHRS, YFSETQ. The CDR3 contains 18 residues. Trimming took off 0 bases at V and 6 bases at J, with 19 bases between the two ends. The CDR3 reads CASSLDKPRTKGNSPLHF. The CDR3 DNA sequence: TGCGCCAGCAGCTTGGACAAGCCTCGGACAAAAGGTAATTCACCCCTCCACTTT.

V gene TRBV13 combines with J gene TRBJ1-6, with TRBD1 matching 7 bases. CDR3 length: 19 residues. The junction had 10 bases not matched to a gene; V was cut back by 2 bases and J by 0 bases. Germline CDR1 is PRHDT and CDR2 is FYEKMQ (reference sequence). CDR3 bases: TGTGCCAGCAGCTTAAGGGGACAGCGTGTTCTCTCCTATAATTCACCCCTCCACTTT. It encodes CASSLRGQRVLSYNSPLHF.

This chain links TRBV3-1 (or the pseudogene TRBV3-2) with TRBJ2-7; D is perhaps TRBD2 (7 bases). In germline, CDR1 is LGHDT, CDR2 YNNKEL (reference sequence). The CDR3 runs 15 residues. V shed 0 bases and J shed 3 bases, with 12 bases lying between them. In nucleotides, the CDR3 is TGTGCCAGCAGCCAAGATGCGGGGGCCGTCTACGAGCAGTACTTC. This sequence encodes CASSQDAGAVYEQYF.

The chain uses TRBV28 and TRBJ1-3; tentative D call: TRBD1 (6 bases). V was shortened by 11 bases and J by 4 bases, with 24 bases between the two germline ends. This CDR3 has 16 residues. The V gene's germline CDR1 is MDHEN and CDR2 SYDVKM. The CDR3 DNA sequence: TGTGCCTCATCCTTGGACCTGACAGGATTCGGAAACACCATATATTTT. Its translation: CASSLDLTGFGNTIYF.

This rearrangement joins TRBV9 to TRBJ2-2; 7 nucleotides agree with TRBD2. With 4 bases clipped from V and 5 bases from J, the junction kept 11 bases outside the gene matches. This CDR3 contains 16 residues. From germline, CDR1 is SGDLS and CDR2 YYNGEE. For the CDR3, the DNA is TGTGCCAGCAGCCCCAGATTGGAGGGAGGGACCGGGGAGCTGTTTTTT. Translating it yields CASSPRLEGGTGELFF.

The rearrangement links TRBV7-2 to TRBJ2-3, with TRBD2 identical over 11 bases. This CDR3 comprises 19 residues. The V and J ends lost 1 base and 5 bases, in that order; junction bases with no gene match: 14. Germline CDR1 SGHTA, CDR2 FQGNSA. The CDR3 sequence is CASSLGRLAGGGWGDTQYF. In DNA, the CDR3 is TGTGCCAGCAGCTTAGGTCGGCTAGCGGGAGGTGGATGGGGAGATACGCAGTATTTT.

This chain joins TRBV7-2 and TRBJ2-3; the match to TRBD2 covers 7 bases. This CDR3 is built from 14 residues. Germline-derived CDR1 and CDR2 are SGHTA and FQGNSA. J was trimmed by 5 bases and V by 8 bases; bases with no gene match: 10. CDR3 bases: TGTGCCAGCCGACAGACTAGCCTGGGAGATACGCAGTATTTT. Translated, it gives CASRQTSLGDTQYF.

The chain links TRBV6-2 or TRBV6-3 to TRBJ1-6, with D possibly TRBD1 on 6 matching bases. The V gene lost 5 bases and the J gene lost 5 bases, with 13 bases spanning the gap. The CDR3 contains 15 residues. CDR1 and CDR2 from the germline V gene are MNHEY and SVGEGT. The CDR3 region has the DNA TGTGCCAGCAGTCCAGTTCAGGGGAATAATTCACCCCTCCACTTT. Its protein is CASSPVQGNNSPLHF.

The genes are TRBV5-1 and TRBJ2-3, with D perhaps matching TRBD2 (6 bases). Germline V gene lookup returns CDR1 SGHRS and CDR2 YFSETQ. Deletions cut 3 bases from V and 2 bases from J, with 16 bases between. This CDR3 has 16 residues. The CDR3 sequence: CASSWGERTNTDTQYF. The CDR3 nucleotides read TGCGCCAGCAGCTGGGGGGAACGGACAAACACAGATACGCAGTATTTT.

The chain combines TRBV5-1 with TRBJ2-7; possibly TRBD1 for D (6 bases). Trimming cost V 4 bases and J 0 bases, with 20 bases left between them. The CDR3 has 17 amino acids. The germline V gene encodes CDR1 SGHRS and CDR2 YFSETQ. CDR3 sequence: CASSPSRQAETSYEQYF. The CDR3, as DNA: TGCGCCAGCAGCCCGTCTCGACAGGCCGAGACCTCCTACGAGCAGTACTTC.